This TCR beta chain stems from a study of T cells in Graves' hyperthyroidism and ophthalmopathy. About the research overall: Peripheral blood was acquired at first diagnosis, ahead of any therapy whatsoever. General observations from the study: Ophthalmopathy onset followed model prediction by a median approximately six months. Most thyroid clonotypes expanded above 0.001 appeared in blood too.

Any patient presenting with uncontrolled infection, other autoimmune disease, pregnancy or lactation was left out. This clonotype was recorded only once. Its antigen is unidentified. Regions amplified from RNA transcripts were the TCR beta CDR3 regions. The HTBI primer set served for first-round RT-PCR of the TCR CDR3. TCRdb re-analysed the multiplex PCR reads in MiXCR, keeping a single row per CDR3 protein. The top ten clones hold approximately 7.4% of a sample with a few hundred thousand distinct CDR3 sequences, approximately 14% of them seen once. The clonotype was recovered from a woman aged 25 to 45 with Graves' hyperthyroidism. Material: blood.

The DNA for the CDR3 is TGTGCCAGCAGTCGGACCACAGGGAGCTATAATTCACCCCTCCACTTT. Encoded protein: CASSRTTGSYNSPLHF. The chain employs TRBV28 and TRBJ1-6, with a weak D call TRBD1 (6 bases). The CDR3 covers 16 residues. V was shortened by 5 bases and J by 3 bases, with 14 bases between the two germline ends. Germline CDR1 and CDR2: MDHEN and SYDVKM. The full variable domain, in which reference TRBV28 and TRBJ1-6 provide the parts outside the CDR3, is DVKVTQSSRYLVKRTGEKVFLECVQDMDHENMFWYRQDPGLGLRLIYFSYDVKMKEKGDIPEGYSVSREKKERFSLILESASTNQTSMYLCASSRTTGSYNSPLHFGNGTRLTVT.